The 15 T cell receptor beta chains given below trace back to one sample, sequenced in a study of cytomegalovirus exposure and HLA in healthy donors. This PCR relied on a set of 60 Vbeta primers and 13 Jbeta primers. TCRdb's copy holds only in-frame clones and misses some; the assay was immunoSEQ multiplex PCR. This sample's table reports tens of thousands of clones. Sequencing was carried out using PBMCs. All receptors derive from a woman aged 55-70 years in good health and CMV-seropositive.

The chain links TRBV5-1 to TRBJ2-5; maybe TRBD1 (5 bases). This CDR3 has 14 residues. Germline V lookup: CDR1 SGHRS, CDR2 YFSETQ. With 0 bases removed from V and 5 bases from J, the gap between germline ends came to 11 bases. In nucleotides, the CDR3 is TGCGCCAGCAGCTTGGCCCAGGGCGTGGAGACCCAGTACTTC. As protein: CASSLAQGVETQYF.

The genes are TRBV7-9 and TRBJ1-2; a possible D gene is TRBD1 (5 bases). V lost 5 bases, J lost 4 bases, and 26 bases lay in between. The germline V gene encodes CDR1 SEHNR and CDR2 FQNEAQ (reference sequence). This CDR3 is 18 amino acids long. The CDR3 region is CASSLLNRRAPGSYGYTF. The CDR3 DNA reads TGTGCCAGCAGCCTCCTAAACAGGAGGGCCCCAGGTAGCTATGGCTACACCTTC.

The chain employs TRBV5-1 and TRBJ2-5; 10 bases match TRBD2. The CDR3 has 15 amino acids. The germline V gene encodes CDR1 SGHRS and CDR2 YFSETQ. The V segment lost 4 bases and the J segment 4 bases; nucleotides outside the gene matches: 7. CDR3: CASSQGSSGGETQYF. DNA for the CDR3: TGCGCCAGCAGCCAGGGGTCTAGCGGGGGAGAGACCCAGTACTTC.

The chain couples TRBV9 to TRBJ1-1; maybe TRBD1 (5 bases). In germline, CDR1 is SGDLS, CDR2 YYNGEE. The CDR3 runs 14 residues. The V gene lost 0 bases and the J gene lost 5 bases, with 11 bases spanning the gap. The CDR3 spells CASSVVSRGTEAFF. In nucleotides, the CDR3 is TGTGCCAGCAGCGTAGTCTCGCGGGGGACTGAAGCTTTCTTT.

The chain is built from TRBV18 and TRBJ1-6; 10 nucleotides align to TRBD1. Trimming took 6 bases from V and 8 from J; bases not matched to a gene: 4. This CDR3 is 14 amino acids long. Germline CDR1 and CDR2: KGHSH and LQKENI. In nucleotides, the CDR3 is TGTGCCAGCTCCACCGGGACAGGGGATTCACCCCTCCACTTT. Translation gives CASSTGTGDSPLHF.

The chain combines TRBV29-1 with TRBJ2-2; a weak D match, TRBD2 (6 bases). V shed 7 bases and J shed 1 base, with 10 bases lying between them. Germline-derived CDR1 and CDR2 are SQVTM and ANQGSEA. CDR3 length: 13 residues. The DNA for the CDR3 is TGCAGCGCCCCGGGACTGAACACCGGGGAGCTGTTTTTT. Translation gives CSAPGLNTGELFF.

CDR3 nucleotide sequence: TGTGCCAGCAGCACTACAGGGGCCAACGTCCTGACTTTC. It encodes CASSTTGANVLTF. The chain carries TRBV2 and TRBJ2-6; D gene uncertain. The CDR3 loop spans 13 amino acids. Per the germline V gene, CDR1 is SNHLY and CDR2 is FYNNEI. Trimming removed 6 bases at V and 4 bases at J, with 7 bases between.

This sequence joins TRBV7-2 and TRBJ2-1; 7 bases fit TRBD1. J gave up 4 bases and V 4 bases, and 7 bases lay outside the gene matches. Germline V gene lookup returns CDR1 SGHTA and CDR2 FQGNSA. This CDR3 is built from 15 residues. The CDR3 spells CASSSDRERYNEQFF. CDR3 DNA: TGTGCCAGCAGCTCCGACAGGGAGAGGTACAATGAGCAGTTCTTC.

The J gene is TRBJ2-7, the V gene TRBV10-2; perhaps TRBD1 as D (5 bases). The germline gives CDR1 WSHSY, CDR2 SAAADI. Trimming took off 7 bases at V and 0 bases at J, with 10 bases between the two ends. The CDR3 is 13 amino acids. The CDR3 reads CASTSRVSYEQYF. CDR3 sequence (DNA): TGCGCCAGCACCTCCAGGGTCTCCTACGAGCAGTACTTC.

The genes are TRBV6-5 and TRBJ2-1, with D tentatively TRBD1 (6 bases). The CDR3 covers 15 residues. Germline V CDR1 and CDR2: MNHEY, SVGAGI. V gave up 7 bases and J gave up 5 bases, with 18 bases separating them. The CDR3 region has the DNA TGTGCCAGCACCCCCGGACAGCTACTGGACAATGAGCAGTTCTTC. Amino acid sequence: CASTPGQLLDNEQFF.

The chain is built from TRBV18 and TRBJ1-1; D not resolved. V was clipped by 2 bases and J by 1 base, with 5 bases between them. Germline CDR1 is KGHSH and CDR2 is LQKENI. The length of the CDR3 is 13 residues. In DNA, the CDR3 is TGTGCCAGCTCACCATCCCAGAACACTGAAGCTTTCTTT. Encoded protein: CASSPSQNTEAFF.

The V call is TRBV19, the J call TRBJ1-3; D is uncertain. V lost 3 bases and J 0 bases, leaving 6 bases between the germline ends. This CDR3 region has 14 residues. CDR1 and CDR2 from the germline V gene are LNHDA and SQIVND (reference sequence). The CDR3 reads CASSIGSSGNTIYF. CDR3 in DNA: TGTGCCAGTAGTATCGGGAGCTCTGGAAACACCATATATTTT. The variable domain in full, completed from reference TRBV19 and TRBJ1-3, reads DGGITQSPKYLFRKEGQNVTLSCEQNLNHDAMYWYRQDPGQGLRLIYYSQIVNDFQKGDIAEGYSVSREKKESFPLTVTSAQKNPTAFYLCASSIGSSGNTIYFGEGSWLTVV.

As DNA, the CDR3 is TGTGCCAGCAGTTACTCGGCGGGGGGGAATGAGCAGTTCTTC. This encodes CASSYSAGGNEQFF. The gene calls are TRBV6-5 and TRBJ2-1; the match to TRBD2 covers 9 bases. Germline-derived CDR1 and CDR2 are MNHEY and SVGAGI. V dropped 0 bases and J dropped 7; count of bases not matched to a gene: 1. CDR3 length: 14 residues.

The CDR3 region has the DNA TGTGCCAGCAGAGAGGTCTATAGCAATCAGCCCCAGCATTTT. It is translated as CASREVYSNQPQHF. The V call is TRBV6-1, the J call TRBJ1-5; no reliable D call. Germline lookup yields CDR1 MNHNS and CDR2 SASEGT. V was clipped by 6 bases and J by 0 bases, with 9 bases between them. The CDR3 contains 14 residues.

The V call is TRBV7-9, the J call TRBJ2-7; perhaps TRBD2 as D (5 bases). This CDR3 is 14 amino acids long. Germline CDR1 and CDR2: SEHNR and FQNEAQ (reference sequence). The V end was cut by 3 bases, the J end by 9 bases, with 18 bases between. Here the CDR3 DNA reads TGTGCCAGCAGCTTTGGAGAGGGCCCGGGTGGGCAGTACTTC. Translation: CASSFGEGPGGQYF.